The 8 T cell receptor beta chains presented below share a single source sample, sequenced in a study of cytomegalovirus exposure and HLA in healthy donors (dated by TCRdb to about 2017). Receptors were amplified or captured by the immunoSEQ multiplex PCR assay. Drawn from immuneACCESS, this table holds only the in-frame rearrangements with V and J called that TCRdb kept. Clones are partly lost; checked studies trace under half to an unresolved V gene and leave the rest unexplained. In all, the sample holds some 130,000 clones, and approximately 84% of those were seen once. Of the sample, 1.4% is held by the ten largest clones. The sequenced sample was PBMCs. These receptors came from a woman aged 25 to 39 in good health and CMV-seronegative.

This clone has just one count. The J gene is TRBJ2-7, the V gene TRBV15; 11 nucleotides line up with TRBD2. The CDR3 totals 16 residues. J lost 4 bases, V lost 2 bases, and 7 bases had no gene match. Germline CDR1 and CDR2: LNHNV and YYDKDF (reference sequence). CDR3 sequence: CATSRSSSGGIYEQYF. The CDR3 DNA reads as TGTGCCACCAGCAGATCCTCTAGCGGGGGGATATACGAGCAGTACTTC.

The gene calls are TRBV18 and TRBJ1-2; 7 bases agree with TRBD1. The germline CDR1 and CDR2 sequences are KGHSH and LQKENI. The junction had 11 bases not matched to a gene; V was cut back by 3 bases and J by 13 bases. CDR3 length: 13 amino acids. The chain's CDR3 is CASSPKRDSYGTF. The CDR3 DNA is TGTGCCAGCTCACCCAAACGGGACAGTTACGGCACCTTC.

The chain employs TRBV18 and TRBJ1-2, with unresolved D. Germline V gene data show CDR1 as KGHSH and CDR2 as LQKENI. This CDR3 comprises 15 residues. Trimming cost V 4 bases and J 0 bases, with 12 bases left between them. CDR3 coding DNA: TGTGCCAGCTCACAAATAATGGGCTCTAACTATGGCTACACCTTC. Its protein product is CASSQIMGSNYGYTF.

The rearrangement links TRBV6-6 to TRBJ1-1; the D is unclear. The V gene lost 7 bases and the J gene lost 0 bases, with 6 bases spanning the gap. The CDR3 contains 12 residues. Per germline, CDR1 MNHNY and CDR2 SVGAGI (reference sequence). The CDR3 DNA sequence: TGTGCCAGCACGCGGGTGAACACTGAAGCTTTCTTT. Protein: CASTRVNTEAFF.

This chain joins TRBV2 and TRBJ2-3; tentative D call: TRBD1 (6 bases). This CDR3 contains 13 residues. Between the trimmed V and J ends, which lost 6 bases and 1 base, there was a span of 8 bases. The germline V gene has CDR1 SNHLY and CDR2 FYNNEI. CDR3 nucleotides: TGTGCCAGCAGGAAGGGGGGCACAGATACGCAGTATTTT. Protein: CASRKGGTDTQYF.

The genes are TRBV15 and TRBJ2-7; 8 positions match TRBD1. The germline V gene has CDR1 LNHNV and CDR2 YYDKDF (reference sequence). Trimming removed 5 bases from V and 1 base from J; junction bases left unmatched: 4. This CDR3 is built from 14 residues. The CDR3 loop reads CATSQQGDSYEQYF. The CDR3 DNA reads as TGTGCCACCAGCCAACAGGGGGATTCCTACGAGCAGTACTTC.

This chain uses TRBV4-3 with TRBJ2-7, with TRBD2 matching over 8 bases. With V trimmed by 5 bases and J by 3 bases, 9 bases remained unmatched. The CDR3 length is 15 residues. The V gene's germline CDR1 is LGHNA and CDR2 YSLEER. CDR3 sequence (DNA): TGCGCCAGCAGCTATGTGCGGGGGGCAAGCTACGAGCAGTACTTC. Translation gives CASSYVRGASYEQYF.

To note about this clone: Other nucleotide sequences from this sample produce the same CDR3. The genes are TRBV5-1 and TRBJ1-4; no reliable D call. Per the germline V gene, CDR1 is SGHRS and CDR2 is YFSETQ. This CDR3 comprises 15 residues. V was shortened by 0 bases and J by 0 bases, with 6 bases between the two germline ends. The CDR3 DNA sequence: TGCGCCAGCAGCTTGGGGGCAGCAACTAATGAAAAACTGTTTTTT. Protein: CASSLGAATNEKLFF.